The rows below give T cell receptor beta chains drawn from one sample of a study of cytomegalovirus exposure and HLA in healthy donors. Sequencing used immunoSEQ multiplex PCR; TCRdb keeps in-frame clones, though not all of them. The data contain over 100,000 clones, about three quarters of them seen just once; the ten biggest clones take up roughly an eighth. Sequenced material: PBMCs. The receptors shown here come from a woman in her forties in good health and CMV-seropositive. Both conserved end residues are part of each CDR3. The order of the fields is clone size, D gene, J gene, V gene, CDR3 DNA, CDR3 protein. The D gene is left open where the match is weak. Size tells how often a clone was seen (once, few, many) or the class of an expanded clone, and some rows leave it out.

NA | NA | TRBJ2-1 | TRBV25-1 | TGTGCCAGCAGTGAGTACCCGGACTCTTACAATGAGCAGTTCTTC | CASSEYPDSYNEQFF
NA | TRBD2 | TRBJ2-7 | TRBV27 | TGTGCCAGCAGTTTTAGACGGGACTACTCCTACGAGCAGTACTTC | CASSFRRDYSYEQYF
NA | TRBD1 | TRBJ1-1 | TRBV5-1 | TGCGCCAGCAGCTTGGGGACAGGAGCCTATTTGAACACTGAAGCTTTCTTT | CASSLGTGAYLNTEAFF
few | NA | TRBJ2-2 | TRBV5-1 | TGCGCCAGCAGTCAGGGCACCGGGGAGCTGTTTTTT | CASSQGTGELFF
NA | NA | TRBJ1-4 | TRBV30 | TGTGCCGAAACGGGGGGCGTGGGTGAAAAACTGTTTTTT | CAETGGVGEKLFF
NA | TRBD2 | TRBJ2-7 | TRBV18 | TGTGCCAGCTCACCATTCGGGGGGGCCTACGAGCAGTACTTC | CASSPFGGAYEQYF
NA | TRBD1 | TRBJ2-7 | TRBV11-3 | TGTGCCAGCAGCTCAGGGATCGGACAGGGGAACTACGAGCAGTACTTC | CASSSGIGQGNYEQYF
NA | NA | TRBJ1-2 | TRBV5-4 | TGTGCCAGCAACCCCGGGACAATGGGGGGCTACACCTTC | CASNPGTMGGYTF
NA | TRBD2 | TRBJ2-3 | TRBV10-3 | TGTGCCATCTTGGCGGGGGGAGTACGGGGGACGCAGTATTTT | CAILAGGVRGTQYF
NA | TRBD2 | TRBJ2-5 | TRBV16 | TGTGCCAGCAGCCCGGGACTAGCGGGGGAAGGGACCCAGTACTTC | CASSPGLAGEGTQYF
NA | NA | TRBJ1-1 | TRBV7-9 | TGTGCCAGCAGCTTAGAAGGGCAGGGCACTGAAGCTTTCTTT | CASSLEGQGTEAFF
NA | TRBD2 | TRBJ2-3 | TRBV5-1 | TGCGCCAGCAGCTTTCGCGGGGAGGGAGCAGATACGCAGTATTTT | CASSFRGEGADTQYF
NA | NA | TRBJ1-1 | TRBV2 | TGTGCCAGCGGTTATACTCCTAGGCTGGGTTTCTTT | CASGYTPRLGFF
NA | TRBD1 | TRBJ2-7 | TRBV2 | TGTGCCAGCAGTGTGGGACAGGCTTACGAGCAGTACTTC | CASSVGQAYEQYF
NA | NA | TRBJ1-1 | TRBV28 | TGTGCCAGCAGTGACTTGAACACTGAAGCTTTCTTT | CASSDLNTEAFF